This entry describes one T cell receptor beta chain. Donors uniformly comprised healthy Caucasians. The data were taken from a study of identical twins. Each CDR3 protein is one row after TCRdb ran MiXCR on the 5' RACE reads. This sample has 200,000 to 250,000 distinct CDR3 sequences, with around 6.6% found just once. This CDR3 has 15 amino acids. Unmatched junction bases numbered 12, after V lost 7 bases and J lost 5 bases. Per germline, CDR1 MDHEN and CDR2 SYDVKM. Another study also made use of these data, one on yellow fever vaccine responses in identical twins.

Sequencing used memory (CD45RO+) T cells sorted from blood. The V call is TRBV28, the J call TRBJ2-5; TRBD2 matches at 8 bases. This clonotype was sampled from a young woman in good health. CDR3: CASTQNPTSGETQYF. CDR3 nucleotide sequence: TGTGCCAGCACCCAAAACCCTACTAGCGGCGAGACCCAGTACTTC.